This is a list of T cell receptor beta chains from one sample in a study of low-dose radiotherapy and immunotherapy resistance in tumors. A single record per CDR3 protein comes from TCRdb applying MiXCR to the reads. Here the sample spans over 55,000 distinct CDR3 sequences, around 32% being singletons. Sequencing used PBMCs, obtained before treatment. The receptors here all came from a female donor with ovarian cancer. Both conserved end residues are part of each CDR3. Fields, in order: V gene, D gene, J gene, clone size, CDR3 protein, CDR3 DNA. The D gene is left open where the match is weak. Expanded clones are given a class, and other clones once, few, many or no size at all.

TRBV3-1	NA	TRBJ2-2	many	CASSPREGASGELFF	TGTGCCAGCAGCCCTCGGGAGGGGGCATCCGGGGAGCTGTTTTTT
TRBV15	TRBD2	TRBJ2-1	many	CATLMPRTSGSTEQFF	TGTGCCACCCTCATGCCCCGGACTAGCGGGAGTACCGAGCAGTTCTTC
TRBV6-5	NA	TRBJ2-5	NA	CASSYSGTDEETQYF	TGTGCCAGCAGTTACTCTGGGACTGATGAAGAGACCCAGTACTTC
TRBV5-1	TRBD1	TRBJ2-7	NA	CASSLAPGQYEQYF	TGCGCCAGCAGCTTGGCTCCGGGACAGTACGAGCAGTACTTC
TRBV9	NA	TRBJ1-6	NA	CASSARTDNSPLHF	TGTGCCAGCAGCGCGAGGACGGACAATTCACCCCTCCACTTT
TRBV14	NA	TRBJ2-3	NA	CASSRPAGDTQYF	TGTGCCAGCAGCCGTCCAGCCGGGGATACGCAGTATTTT
TRBV10-3	TRBD2	TRBJ2-7	medium-sized	CAISVVASGSDEQYF	TGTGCCATCAGTGTAGTCGCTAGCGGGAGCGACGAGCAGTACTTC
TRBV4-3	TRBD1	TRBJ1-5	NA	CASSQDGDRVSQPQHF	TGCGCCAGCAGCCAAGATGGGGACAGGGTGAGTCAGCCCCAGCATTTT
TRBV5-1	TRBD2	TRBJ2-7	NA	CASSWGLAGAPHPYEQYF	TGCGCCAGCAGCTGGGGACTAGCGGGAGCCCCCCACCCTTACGAGCAGTACTTC
TRBV7-9	NA	TRBJ2-5	NA	CASRDRETQYF	TGTGCCAGCAGGGACCGGGAGACCCAGTACTTC
TRBV2	NA	TRBJ2-2	NA	CASNVLEVSGELFF	TGTGCCAGCAATGTCCTCGAGGTGTCCGGGGAGCTGTTTTTT
TRBV20-1	NA	TRBJ2-5	many	CSALPASQETQYF	TGCAGTGCCTTACCCGCCAGCCAAGAGACCCAGTACTTC
TRBV5-6	NA	TRBJ2-3	many	CASRPWTSYRADTQYF	TGTGCCAGCAGACCTTGGACTTCCTATCGGGCAGATACGCAGTATTTT
TRBV11-2	NA	TRBJ2-2	NA	CASSAEYGELFF	TGTGCCAGCAGCGCAGAGTACGGGGAGCTGTTTTTT
TRBV9	TRBD1	TRBJ2-2	many	CASSFRTGTNTGELFF	TGTGCCAGCAGCTTCCGGACAGGGACTAACACCGGGGAGCTGTTTTTT
TRBV2	NA	TRBJ2-2	many	CASSSSGGGLNTGELFF	TGTGCCAGCAGTTCTAGCGGAGGGGGCCTGAACACCGGGGAGCTGTTTTTT
TRBV21-1	NA	TRBJ2-3	many	CASSKEDRGVPDTQYF	TGTGCCAGCAGCAAAGAAGACCGGGGAGTACCCGATACGCAGTATTTT
TRBV12-3/TRBV12-4	NA	TRBJ2-6	many	CASSRTGGTGANVLTF	TGTGCCAGCAGTCGCACCGGTGGCACTGGGGCCAACGTCCTGACTTTC
TRBV12-3/TRBV12-4	NA	TRBJ2-5	many	CASSRAGPQETQYF	TGTGCCAGCAGCCGAGCCGGGCCACAAGAGACCCAGTACTTC
TRBV6-5	TRBD2	TRBJ2-1	NA	CASSYSTSYEQFF	TGTGCCAGCAGTTACTCGACTAGCTATGAGCAGTTCTTC